This T cell receptor beta chain was observed in a study of CD8 T cells in ankylosing spondylitis. TCRdb used MiXCR to reprocess the 5' RACE reads, holding one entry per CDR3 protein. The sample contains approximately 250,000 distinct CDR3 sequences, approximately 8.4% of which appear only once. This clonotype was picked up a small number of times. Sequencing used blood, either unsorted or a sorted T cell fraction (not recorded which). This sequence originates from a female donor with ankylosing spondylitis or in good health (not recorded which).

The CDR3 sequence is CASSSSPPGLGAQETQYF. As DNA, the CDR3 is TGTGCCAGCAGCTCCTCCCCCCCGGGACTAGGGGCGCAAGAGACCCAGTACTTC. The chain uses TRBV7-4 and TRBJ2-5; 8 bases align to TRBD2. Germline values: CDR1 SGHVT, CDR2 SQSDAQ. The V segment lost 4 bases and the J segment 2 bases; nucleotides outside the gene matches: 15. The CDR3 is 18 amino acids.